This T cell receptor (beta chain) stems from a study of cytomegalovirus exposure and HLA in healthy donors. Regarding the study as a whole: Being productive about 87% or about 30% of the time was typical of most TCR beta V segments in an earlier analysis.

Healthy people donating bone marrow made up the donors. The study ran its PCR with 60 Vbeta and 13 Jbeta primers. TCRdb keeps only in-frame clones here, not all; method: immunoSEQ multiplex PCR. The table shows some 200,000 clones, with about three quarters occurring only once. This clone was seen just once. Its antigen remains unknown. Germline V lookup: CDR1 SGHTA, CDR2 FQGNSA. V trimming: 8 bases; J trimming: 5 bases; junction bases outside the gene matches: 10. This CDR3 region has 14 residues. This receptor was identified in a female donor in good health and CMV-seronegative. Input material: PBMCs. The chain employs TRBV7-2 and TRBJ2-7; 9 bases line up with TRBD1. The CDR3 loop reads CASGAGTGFHEQYF. DNA for the CDR3: TGTGCCAGCGGGGCGGGGACAGGGTTCCACGAGCAGTACTTC.